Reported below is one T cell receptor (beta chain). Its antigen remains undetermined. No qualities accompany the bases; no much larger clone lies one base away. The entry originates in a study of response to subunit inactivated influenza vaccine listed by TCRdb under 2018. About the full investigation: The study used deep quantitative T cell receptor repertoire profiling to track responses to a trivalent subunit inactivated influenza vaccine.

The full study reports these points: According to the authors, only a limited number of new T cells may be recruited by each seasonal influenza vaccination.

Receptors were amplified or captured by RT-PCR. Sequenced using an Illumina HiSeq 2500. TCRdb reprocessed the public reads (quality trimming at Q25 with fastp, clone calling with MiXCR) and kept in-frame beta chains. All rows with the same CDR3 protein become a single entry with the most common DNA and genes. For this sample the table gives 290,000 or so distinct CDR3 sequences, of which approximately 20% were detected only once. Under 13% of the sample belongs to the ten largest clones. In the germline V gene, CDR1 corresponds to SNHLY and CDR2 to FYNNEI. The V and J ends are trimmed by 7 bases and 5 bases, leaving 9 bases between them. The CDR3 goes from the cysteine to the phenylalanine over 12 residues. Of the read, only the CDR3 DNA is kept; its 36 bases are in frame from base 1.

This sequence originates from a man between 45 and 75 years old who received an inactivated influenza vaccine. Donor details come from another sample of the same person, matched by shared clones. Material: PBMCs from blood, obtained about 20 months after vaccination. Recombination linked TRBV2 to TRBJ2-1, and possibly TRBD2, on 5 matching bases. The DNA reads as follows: TGTGCCAGCATAAGTAGCGACAATGAGCAGTTCTTC. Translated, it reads CASISSDNEQFF.